This T cell receptor (beta chain) was identified in a study of cytomegalovirus exposure and HLA in healthy donors. Study background: In a previous analysis, more than 90 million unique TCR beta sequences were found from 150 million to 200 million T cells. Within the Caucasian-associated ancestry cluster were around 80% of the 350 to 400 genotyped donors.

Looked up from germline, CDR1 is GTSNPN and CDR2 is SVGIG (reference sequence). The CDR3 is 14 amino acids. J was trimmed by 2 bases and V by 0 bases; bases with no gene match: 3. The PCR was carried out with 60 Vbeta primers and 13 Jbeta primers. Produced via immunoSEQ multiplex PCR; TCRdb's table is partial and in-frame only. The table has some 100,000 clones, approximately 81% seen once. The sequence was collected from a female donor in good health and CMV-seropositive. This rearrangement joins TRBV30 to TRBJ2-7; 8 bases are a match to TRBD2. Sequences were obtained from PBMCs. The CDR3 sequence is CAWSVRGGTYEQYF. CDR3 nucleotide sequence: TGTGCCTGGAGTGTCCGGGGGGGGACCTACGAGCAGTACTTC.